This T cell receptor (beta chain) comes out of a study of CD8+ T cells in alopecia areata. Across the study: Twice a day, 5 to 10 mg of oral tofacitinib was administered to treated patients.

RNA extraction and reverse transcription yielded cDNA as sequencing template. Libraries were prepared by immunoSEQ multiplex PCR; TCRdb keeps only in-frame clonotypes and omits some of them. This sample yields more than 200,000 clones, of which less than 45% are seen a single time; over 2.5% belongs to the top ten. This clone turned up a few times. Its matching antigen is unknown. General study results and limits: Researchers report lesional scalp, most notably alopecia totalis/universalis, outstripped normal scalp in clonality. Alphabeta T cells residing in normal skin are also sequenced in scalp samples.

Treatment: oral pan-JAK inhibitor, 5-10 mg twice daily. The investigators collected lesional scalp punch biopsies and peripheral blood from alopecia areata patients. This CDR3 spans 14 amino acids. With 4 bases removed from V and 1 base from J, the gap between germline ends came to 9 bases. CDR1 is MNHNY, CDR2 SVGAGI, per germline (reference sequence). V is TRBV6-6 and J is TRBJ2-3; D might be TRBD2 (6 bases). The TCR was taken from a human donor with alopecia areata. Sequences were derived from CD4+ T cells sorted from blood, sampled at approximately week 36, from a patient treated with tofacitinib. The CDR3 DNA follows: TGTGCCAGCAGTTTTAGCGGACGCACAGATACGCAGTATTTT. This gives the protein CASSFSGRTDTQYF.